This T cell receptor beta chain was observed in a study of OX40 agonist ivuxolimab in advanced cancers. Study-wide background: Patients with prior anti-PD-1, anti-PD-L1 or anti-CTLA-4 therapy were eligible; less than 50% had some. Points from the study as a whole: Low clonal expansion, among the lowest seen, marked partial responders at 0.1-3.0 mg/kg. Within 6 weeks, CD4+ and CD8+ blood T cells expanded clonally at 0.1 to 3.0 mg/kg.

This CDR3 has 12 amino acids. With 8 bases removed from V and 2 bases from J, the gap between germline ends came to 8 bases. Germline loops: CDR1 SNHLY, CDR2 FYNNEI. Profiling relied on immunoSEQ multiplex PCR, and the TCRdb table lists in-frame clones only, not all of them. The sample gives about 64,000 clones, 75% to 90% of which show up once; 2% to 3% is in the top ten. As for this clone: Its matching antigen is unknown.

With baseline, cycle 4 day 1, and cycle 7 day 1 as timepoints, blood was sampled. Material: CD4+ or CD8+ T cells sorted from blood, obtained in a trial of the OX40 agonist ivuxolimab. The chain links TRBV2 to TRBJ2-3; perhaps TRBD2 as D (5 bases). The TCR was taken from an adult with an advanced solid tumor such as melanoma, head and neck, liver or kidney cancer. The CDR3, as DNA: TGTGCCAGCCCGGACTCCACAGATACGCAGTATTTT. Translating gives CASPDSTDTQYF.